The subject of this entry is one T cell receptor beta chain. Exclusion applied to patients with other autoimmune diseases, uncontrolled infections, pregnancy or lactation. Diagnosis was based on clinical symptoms, serum thyroxine, TRAb, thyroid ultrasound and orbital computed tomography. This CDR3 is built from 15 residues. The trim removed 4 bases at V and 5 bases at J, leaving 10 bases unmatched. Germline V gene data show CDR1 as SNHLY and CDR2 as FYNNEI. This sample was taken from a study of Graves' ophthalmopathy and Graves' hyperthyroidism. Amplified material comprised TCR beta CDR3 regions derived from RNA transcripts. Second-round multiplex PCR came after a first-round RT-PCR that employed HTBI primers. TCRdb independently ran MiXCR on the multiplex PCR reads; one entry per CDR3 protein. The sample has about 740,000 distinct CDR3 sequences, 35% to 50% seen once.

The sequenced sample was peripheral blood. The V call is TRBV2, the J call TRBJ2-5; 7 nucleotides line up with TRBD2. The sequence came from an adult man with Graves' ophthalmopathy. The CDR3 region is CASSGSGGNGETQYF. In DNA, the CDR3 is TGTGCCAGCAGTGGTTCGGGGGGAAATGGGGAGACCCAGTACTTC.